This TCR beta chain is drawn from a study of shared clonotypes between healthy human individuals. Turning to the study itself: Serving as donors were a couple of women and a few men, whose ages spanned 18 to 49. Donors had three CD4 naive, three CD4 memory, two CD8 naive and one CD8 memory plate apiece.

Within Nashville, Tennessee resided all donors, each a Caucasian adult. CD4+ cell separation produced CD45RA+ naive and CD45RA-negative memory subsets. Using immunoSEQ multiplex PCR, the repertoire was profiled, and TCRdb retains in-frame clones only, with some absent. The sample records some 2.3 million clones, over 90% being singletons. Trimming shortened V by 3 bases and J by 1 base, and 18 bases separated the two germline ends. This CDR3 has 17 residues. Germline loops: CDR1 SGHVS, CDR2 FNYEAQ. The material sequenced was naive CD4+ T cells from PBMCs. The sample's subset: CD45RA+ positively selected. The rearrangement uses TRBV7-6 and TRBJ2-5; tentatively, D is TRBD1 (7 bases). The origin of this receptor is a man between 18 and 35 years old in good health. Some clones in this sample may be carry-over from other donors' samples. For the CDR3, the DNA is TGTGCCAGCAGCTTGGTGCGGGACAGTCAGGGCCAAGAGACCCAGTACTTC. It translates to CASSLVRDSQGQETQYF.